Sequencing of this T cell receptor (beta chain) was carried out in a study of shared clonotypes between healthy human individuals. Study details: Three plates each covered CD4 naive and memory; CD8 naive two, CD8 memory one. Study findings and constraints: Incompleteness in sorted-subset sequencing, despite large depth, was shown by rarefaction. Genetic and exposure-history diversity was limited by the small donor number.

Repertoires were generated with immunoSEQ multiplex PCR, while TCRdb's copy carries only in-frame clones and drops some. The sample contains 2 million to 3 million clones, approximately 93% of which appear only once. A note on this clone: The antigen is unknown.

CDR1 is SQVTM and CDR2 is ANQGSEA in the germline V gene. With V trimmed by 8 bases and J by 4 bases, 7 bases remained unmatched. The CDR3 has 13 amino acids. The sequence derives from a young man in good health. Some clones in this sample may be carry-over from other donors' samples. Material for sequencing was naive CD4+ T cells from PBMCs. Subset denoted: CD45RA+ positively selected. V usage is TRBV29-1 and J usage is TRBJ1-3, with TRBD1 matching over 8 bases. The CDR3 is CSFSDRAGNTIYF. CDR3 DNA sequence: TGCAGCTTCTCGGACAGGGCAGGAAACACCATATATTTT.